This T cell receptor beta chain was profiled in a study of identifying expanded T cells in peripheral blood. The table came from immunoSEQ multiplex PCR; TCRdb's copy has only in-frame clones and leaves some out. The sample carries around 85,000 clones, about nine tenths recorded once. With V trimmed by 4 bases and J by 0 bases, 12 bases remained unmatched. The CDR3 sequence is 19 residues long. Sequenced input: blood. The clonotype was recovered from a person aged 18-69 years in good health. The chain carries TRBV5-3 and TRBJ2-1; 11 nucleotides agree with TRBD2. TRBV5-3 falls under the ORF class, with uncertain function. CDR3 amino acids: CARSAPGTSGRHSYNEQFF. The CDR3 coding sequence is TGTGCCAGAAGCGCGCCCGGGACTAGCGGCCGCCACTCCTACAATGAGCAGTTCTTC.